This is a list of T cell receptor beta chains from one sample in a study of response to subunit inactivated influenza vaccine. TCRdb reanalysed the RT-PCR reads using MiXCR and keeps one entry per CDR3 protein. Of under 550,000 distinct CDR3 sequences detected, approximately 6.9% appear once; the ten largest clones hold roughly 14%. The sample in question was PBMCs from blood, obtained roughly 24 months after vaccination. These receptors were taken from a man aged 50 to 69 who received an inactivated influenza vaccine. The CDR3 runs from the conserved cysteine through the conserved F or W. A D gene is named only where the DNA matches it firmly. The listing skips clone size in some rows; elsewhere it reads once, few, many or a size class.

V gene	J gene	D gene	clone size	CDR3 DNA	CDR3 protein
TRBV7-2	TRBJ2-7	.	few	TGTGCCAGCAGCGCGGGACACCTGACTTACGAGCAGTACTTC	CASSAGHLTYEQYF
TRBV12-3/TRBV12-4	TRBJ2-1	TRBD2	many	TGTGCCAGCAGTTTACGACTAGCGGCTTACAATGAGCAGTTCTTC	CASSLRLAAYNEQFF
TRBV7-2	TRBJ2-7	TRBD1	few	TGTGCCAGCAGCGGGGACAGGGGCCACGAGCAGTACTTC	CASSGDRGHEQYF
TRBV9	TRBJ2-1	.	many	TGTGCCAGCAGCCCAGCCGGACCCTCCTACAATGAGCAGTTCTTC	CASSPAGPSYNEQFF
TRBV28	TRBJ2-2	TRBD2	few	TGTGCCAGCAGTTTTGGTCTAGCGGGGTCCGGGGAGCTGTTTTTT	CASSFGLAGSGELFF
TRBV7-2	TRBJ2-3	.	many	TGTGCCAGCAGCGCACTAGTATCGGTCACAGATACGCAGTATTTT	CASSALVSVTDTQYF
TRBV20-1	TRBJ2-5	.	many	TGCAGTGCTCGACCGAACAGGGTCAGGGAGACCCAGTACTTC	CSARPNRVRETQYF
TRBV29-1	TRBJ2-1	TRBD2	few	TGCAGCGTCATACTACTAGCGGCCTACAATGAGCAGTTCTTC	CSVILLAAYNEQFF
TRBV9	TRBJ2-1	TRBD2	few	TGTGCCAGCAGCGTAGGGGAGGGTAGGTCCTACAATGAGCAGTTCTTC	CASSVGEGRSYNEQFF
TRBV3-1	TRBJ1-1	.	many	TGTGCCAGCAGCCAACAGGGCCGCACTGAAGCTTTCTTT	CASSQQGRTEAFF
TRBV11-2	TRBJ1-4	TRBD1	.	TGTGCCAGCAGCCCCGGGACAGGGTACGGAACTAATGAAAAACTGTTTTTT	CASSPGTGYGTNEKLFF
TRBV10-3	TRBJ1-5	TRBD1	few	TGTGCCACCAGTGAGGGACAGGGGGCTGGCAATCAGCCCCAGCATTTT	CATSEGQGAGNQPQHF
TRBV14	TRBJ2-1	.	.	TGTGCCAGCAGCCAAGATGGCCTGCCCCCCTACAATGAGCAGTTCTTC	CASSQDGLPPYNEQFF
TRBV5-1	TRBJ1-1	.	few	TGCGCCAGCAACACCGGAGGGTCTGACACTGAAGCTTTCTTT	CASNTGGSDTEAFF
TRBV5-8	TRBJ2-5	.	.	TGTGCCAGCAGCACGCTCGAGACCCAGTACTTC	CASSTLETQYF
TRBV14	TRBJ2-3	TRBD2	.	TGTGCCAGCAGCCAAGCCCCGCTGGCGGGGGGCACAGATACGCAGTATTTT	CASSQAPLAGGTDTQYF
TRBV30	TRBJ1-5	.	many	TGTGCCTGGAGTGTATCGAGGACCTTCCGGCAGGGCGCTCAGCCCCAGCATTTT	CAWSVSRTFRQGAQPQHF
TRBV6-4	TRBJ2-1	.	few	TGTGCCAGCAACGAGAACAATGAGCAGTTCTTC	CASNENNEQFF
TRBV20-1	TRBJ2-1	TRBD2	.	TGCAGTGCTGCAGGGACTAGCGGGGACGGACCCCACTACAATGACCAGTTCTTC	CSAAGTSGDGPHYNDQFF
TRBV3-1	TRBJ2-3	.	many	TGTGCCAGCAGCCAAGATGTTCGTGACTTCGATACGCAGTATTTT	CASSQDVRDFDTQYF
TRBV6-5	TRBJ1-6	.	few	TGTGCCAGCAGTTACAGGGGTCGGGATTCACCCCTCCACTTT	CASSYRGRDSPLHF
TRBV27	TRBJ2-7	.	few	TGTGCCAGCAGTTTAACCGGGACGCGTCCCTACGAGCAGTACTTC	CASSLTGTRPYEQYF
TRBV20-1	TRBJ2-3	TRBD2	many	TGCAGTGCTGAGATAGCGGGAGGGCACGTGGATACGCAGTATTTT	CSAEIAGGHVDTQYF
TRBV29-1	TRBJ1-2	.	.	TGTAGCGTTATGGACAGAGGTAACTATGGCTACACCTTC	CSVMDRGNYGYTF
TRBV10-3	TRBJ2-1	TRBD2	few	TGTGCCATCAGTGAGTCCCTATCCGAGCGGGAGGCAGACAATGAGCAGTTCTTC	CAISESLSEREADNEQFF
TRBV12-3/TRBV12-4	TRBJ2-3	.	many	TGTGCCAGCAGCGGGACTTCTAGCACAGATACGCAGTATTTT	CASSGTSSTDTQYF
TRBV28	TRBJ1-2	.	few	TGTGCCAGCAAGGCCCCACCAGCTGGCTATGGCTACACCTTC	CASKAPPAGYGYTF
TRBV27	TRBJ2-3	.	.	TGTGCCAGCAGTTTATCAGTTAGGGGCACAGATACGCAGTATTTT	CASSLSVRGTDTQYF
TRBV5-6	TRBJ1-5	.	many	TGTGCCAGCAGCTTCGGCCAGATTAGCAATCAGCCCCAGCATTTT	CASSFGQISNQPQHF
TRBV3-1	TRBJ2-7	.	.	TGTGCCAGCAGCCAAGCTGGACGCCGCTCCTACGAGCAGTACTTC	CASSQAGRRSYEQYF
TRBV4-2	TRBJ2-5	.	few	TGTGCCAGCAGCCGAGACTCCGGGGAGGTCCAGTACTTC	CASSRDSGEVQYF
TRBV7-3	TRBJ2-5	.	few	TGTGCCAGCAGCTTAGAGCGGTTTGAGACCCAGTACTTC	CASSLERFETQYF
TRBV20-1	TRBJ2-7	TRBD1	.	TGCAGTGCTAACAGGGGGCGGGACGAGCAGTACTTC	CSANRGRDEQYF
TRBV20-1	TRBJ2-5	.	few	TGCAGTGCTAGTGATTTTTTGAGGGCCGGTGAGACCCAGTACTTC	CSASDFLRAGETQYF
TRBV6-6	TRBJ1-2	TRBD1	few	TGTGCCAGCAGACAAGGACAGGCTTATGGCTACACCTTC	CASRQGQAYGYTF
TRBV27	TRBJ2-1	TRBD2	many	TGTGCCAGCAAATACGGGGCTAGCGGGGGATATGAGCAGTTCTTC	CASKYGASGGYEQFF
TRBV9	TRBJ2-2	.	many	TGTGCCAGCAGCCCGAAGGTTGGCGGTCCGAACACCGGGGAGCTGTTTTTT	CASSPKVGGPNTGELFF
TRBV11-2	TRBJ2-2	TRBD1	.	TGTGCCAGCAGCCACTACAGGGGGAGGAACACCGGGGAGCTGTTTTTT	CASSHYRGRNTGELFF
TRBV4-3	TRBJ2-5	.	.	TGCGCCAGCAGCCAAGAATGGGGGGCGGGAGAGACCCAGTACTTC	CASSQEWGAGETQYF
TRBV15	TRBJ1-3	.	.	TGTGCCACCAGCAGAGGAATTGAAGGCTCCGGAAACACCATATATTTT	CATSRGIEGSGNTIYF
TRBV19	TRBJ1-6	TRBD1	.	TGTGCCAGTTCGAGGGGGCAGCAATCACCCCTCCACTTT	CASSRGQQSPLHF
TRBV19	TRBJ2-1	TRBD1	few	TGTGCCAGTAGTATCACGGGACAGGTAAACAATGAGCAGTTCTTC	CASSITGQVNNEQFF